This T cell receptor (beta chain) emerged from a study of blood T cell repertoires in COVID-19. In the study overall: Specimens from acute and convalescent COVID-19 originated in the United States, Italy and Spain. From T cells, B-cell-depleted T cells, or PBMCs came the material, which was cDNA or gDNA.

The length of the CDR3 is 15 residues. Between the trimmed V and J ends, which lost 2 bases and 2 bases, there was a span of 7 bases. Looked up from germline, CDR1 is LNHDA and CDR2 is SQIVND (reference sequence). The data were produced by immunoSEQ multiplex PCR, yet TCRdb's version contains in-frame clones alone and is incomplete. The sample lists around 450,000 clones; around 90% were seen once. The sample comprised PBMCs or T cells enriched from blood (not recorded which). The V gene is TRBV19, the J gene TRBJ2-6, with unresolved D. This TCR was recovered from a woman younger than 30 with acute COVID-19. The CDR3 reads CASSISLAGANVLTF. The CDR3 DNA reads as TGTGCCAGTAGTATAAGTCTAGCTGGGGCCAACGTCCTGACTTTC.